One and the same sample provided the 18 T cell receptor beta chains below, sequenced in a study of T-cell memory formation after mild COVID-19. TCRdb passed the 5' RACE reads through MiXCR, listing each CDR3 protein once. The sample has a few hundred thousand distinct CDR3 sequences, 28% seen once; the top ten hold 13%. The sample comprised PBMCs or a T cell subset sorted from them (not recorded which). These receptors were obtained from an adult woman who had mild COVID-19 (a few samples of this study predate the infection). Cell type and time point are not known.

This sequence joins TRBV18 and TRBJ1-1; 9 bases align to TRBD1. The trim removed 0 bases at V and 5 bases at J, leaving 13 bases unmatched. CDR3 length equals 18 residues. Germline V CDR1 and CDR2: KGHSH, LQKENI. CDR3 DNA sequence: TGTGCCAGCTCACCACCAACAGGGGGCGTAAAGGCTCGTACTGAAGCTTTCTTT. Translating it yields CASSPPTGGVKARTEAFF. Looking up the rest from reference TRBV18 and TRBJ1-1 gives the full variable domain: NAGVMQNPRHLVRRRGQEARLRCSPMKGHSHVYWYRQLPEEGLKFMVYLQKENIIDESGMPKERFSAEFPKEGPSILRIQQVVRGDSAAYFCASSPPTGGVKARTEAFFGQGTRLTVV.

This clonotype was seen ten or more times. The chain employs TRBV5-1 and TRBJ2-1; 13 positions agree with TRBD2. Germline CDR1 reads SGHRS; CDR2 reads YFSETQ. The junction had 11 bases not matched to a gene; V was cut back by 4 bases and J by 1 base. There are 19 residues in the CDR3. The CDR3: CASSDDELAGGLSYNEQFF. CDR3 sequence (DNA): TGCGCCAGCAGCGACGACGAACTAGCGGGGGGGCTTTCCTACAATGAGCAGTTCTTC.

The chain carries TRBV7-9 and TRBJ2-5, with 12 bases identical to TRBD2. The trim removed 8 bases at V and 2 bases at J, leaving 3 bases unmatched. The length of the CDR3 is 14 residues. Germline V CDR1 and CDR2: SEHNR, FQNEAQ (reference sequence). CDR3 in DNA: TGTGCCAGCTCCACTAGCGGGAGGCAAGAGACCCAGTACTTC. Protein: CASSTSGRQETQYF.

The V and J genes are TRBV5-1 and TRBJ2-7, with 10 positions matching TRBD2. Trimming took 4 bases from V and 3 from J; bases not matched to a gene: 7. Germline-derived CDR1 and CDR2 are SGHRS and YFSETQ. The CDR3 runs 15 residues. The CDR3 nucleotides read TGCGCCAGCAGCCCGGGAACTAGCGGGGTCTACGAGCAGTACTTC. It specifies CASSPGTSGVYEQYF. The variable domain in full, completed from reference TRBV5-1 and TRBJ2-7, reads KAGVTQTPRYLIKTRGQQVTLSCSPISGHRSVSWYQQTPGQGLQFLFEYFSETQRNKGNFPGRFSGRQFSNSRSEMNVSTLELGDSALYLCASSPGTSGVYEQYFGPGTRLTVT.

This clonotype came up a few times. This chain connects TRBV29-1 to TRBJ2-2, with D possibly matching TRBD2 (6 bases). In germline, CDR1 is SQVTM, CDR2 ANQGSEA. V lost 7 bases and J 1 base, leaving 19 bases between the germline ends. The CDR3 loop spans 16 amino acids. CDR3 nucleotides: TGCAGCGCCCTCCCCCTTGAGGAGGGGAACACCGGGGAGCTGTTTTTT. Its translation is CSALPLEEGNTGELFF.

The sample holds many counts of this clonotype. The rearrangement links TRBV5-1 to TRBJ2-1, with D possibly being TRBD1 or TRBD2 (5 bases each). CDR3 size: 13 residues. V shed 9 bases and J shed 9 bases, with 19 bases lying between them. Per the germline V gene, CDR1 is SGHRS and CDR2 is YFSETQ. As DNA, the CDR3 is TGCGCCACCCGCGAAGGTAATGGGGGTGAGCAGTTCTTC. Translated, it gives CATREGNGGEQFF.

This clonotype was observed a few times. The chain is built from TRBV5-1 and TRBJ2-7, with 9 bases aligning to TRBD1. CDR1 and CDR2 (germline): SGHRS, YFSETQ. The CDR3 sequence is 14 residues long. Germline trimming cut 4 bases from V and 2 bases from J; bases unmatched to any gene: 4. The DNA of the CDR3 is TGCGCCAGCAGCCACGGGACAGGGACCTACGAGCAGTACTTC. Translated: CASSHGTGTYEQYF.

The chain has TRBV11-2 and TRBJ1-5; possible D gene TRBD1, 5 bases. The CDR3 runs 13 residues. Germline CDR1 reads SGHAT; CDR2 reads FQNNGV. V gave up 1 base and J gave up 7 bases, with 8 bases separating them. CDR3 sequence (DNA): TGTGCCAGCAGCTTAGGGGGCTGGCAGCCCCAGCATTTT. As protein: CASSLGGWQPQHF.

The CDR3 sequence is CAWSGSGLAGTDTQYF. In nucleotides, the CDR3 is TGTGCCTGGAGTGGGAGCGGACTAGCGGGCACAGATACGCAGTATTTT. This chain joins TRBV30 and TRBJ2-3; 10 bases match TRBD2. In germline, CDR1 is GTSNPN, CDR2 SVGIG (reference sequence). V lost 1 base to trimming and J lost 1 base; unmatched junction nucleotides: 5. CDR3 size: 16 residues.

CDR3: CASSGRRATSYNEQFF. CDR3 nucleotide sequence: TGTGCCAGCAGCGGTAGAAGGGCAACCTCCTACAATGAGCAGTTCTTC. The chain is built from TRBV9 and TRBJ2-1; D uncertain. Deletions cut 3 bases from V and 0 bases from J, with 13 bases between. Per the germline V gene, CDR1 is SGDLS and CDR2 is YYNGEE. CDR3 length equals 16 residues.

This clonotype was detected only a few times. This chain links TRBV7-2 with TRBJ2-3, with D perhaps being TRBD1 or TRBD2 (6 bases each). Germline V CDR1 and CDR2: SGHTA, FQGNSA. V was trimmed by 2 bases and J by 0 bases, leaving 15 bases between them. The CDR3 is 17 amino acids. The CDR3 coding sequence is TGTGCCAGCAGCTTATCGGGGGCCGACTCTAGCACAGATACGCAGTATTTT. Translation gives CASSLSGADSSTDTQYF.

This chain joins TRBV5-1 and TRBJ1-1, with 7 positions matching TRBD1. The CDR3 runs 17 residues. The germline CDR1 and CDR2 sequences are SGHRS and YFSETQ. The trim removed 0 bases at V and 8 bases at J, leaving 16 bases unmatched. The CDR3, as DNA: TGCGCCAGCAGCTTGGAGGGGGCTCTTTCGAGCGGGGGAGAAGCTTTCTTT. Its protein is CASSLEGALSSGGEAFF. The variable domain in full, with the rest retrieved from reference TRBV5-1 and TRBJ1-1, is KAGVTQTPRYLIKTRGQQVTLSCSPISGHRSVSWYQQTPGQGLQFLFEYFSETQRNKGNFPGRFSGRQFSNSRSEMNVSTLELGDSALYLCASSLEGALSSGGEAFFGQGTRLTVV.

The gene calls are TRBV4-1 and TRBJ2-5, with D hard to call. CDR3 size: 13 residues. V lost 4 bases and J 13 bases, leaving 19 bases between the germline ends. Germline lookup yields CDR1 MGHRA and CDR2 YSYEKL. The CDR3 DNA follows: TGCGCCAGCAGCCCCGAACCCGATGCACATCCGTACTTC. It encodes CASSPEPDAHPYF.

The chain has TRBV6-5 and TRBJ1-4, with 10 bases matching TRBD1. The CDR3 consists of 14 residues. V shed 6 bases, J shed 9 bases, and the junction held 7 bases outside the gene matches. Germline assignment: CDR1 MNHEY and CDR2 SVGAGI. CDR3 residues: CASRVTGGEQKLFF. DNA of the CDR3: TGTGCCAGCAGGGTGACAGGGGGCGAGCAAAAACTGTTTTTT.

The J gene is TRBJ1-1, the V gene TRBV2, with TRBD1 matching over 9 bases. The germline V gene encodes CDR1 SNHLY and CDR2 FYNNEI. This CDR3 spans 12 amino acids. V lost 6 bases and J lost 5; bases outside the gene matches: 1. The CDR3 coding sequence is TGTGCCAGCAGGGGACAGGGAACTGAAGCTTTCTTT. It specifies CASRGQGTEAFF.

In this sample, this clonotype turned up a few times. The V and J genes are TRBV4-3 and TRBJ1-2; D unclear. CDR3 length: 15 residues. The V gene lost 4 bases and the J gene lost 5 bases, with 17 bases spanning the gap. Looked up from germline, CDR1 is LGHNA and CDR2 is YSLEER. The DNA of the CDR3 is TGCGCCAGCAGCCCAAGCGGCGCGTTTTATTATGGCTACACCTTC. This codes for CASSPSGAFYYGYTF.

In this sample, this clonotype turned up a few times. The chain combines TRBV2 with TRBJ1-1; tentatively, D is TRBD1 (6 bases). The CDR3 consists of 15 residues. The ends were cut back, 1 base at V and 3 bases at J, with 12 bases in the middle. Germline assignment: CDR1 SNHLY and CDR2 FYNNEI. The CDR3 DNA is TGTGCCAGCAGTGAAGGGGTGGGGGCGCACACTGAAGCTTTCTTT. Translated, it gives CASSEGVGAHTEAFF.

The chain recombines TRBV5-5 with TRBJ2-7; 9 positions match TRBD1. The germline V gene encodes CDR1 SGHKS and CDR2 YYEKEE (reference sequence). The CDR3 has 14 amino acids. Losses at the gene ends were 7 bases for V and 9 bases for J; bases not matched to a gene: 14. The CDR3 is CASGLRDRVPLQYF. The CDR3 DNA reads as TGTGCCAGCGGACTCCGGGACAGGGTCCCCTTGCAGTACTTC.